The rows below give T cell receptor beta chains drawn from one sample of a study of identical twins. TCRdb independently ran MiXCR on the 5' RACE reads; one entry per CDR3 protein. The sample has about 220,000 distinct CDR3 sequences, around 6.9% seen once. These data are also associated with another study on yellow fever vaccine responses in identical twins.

Sequenced material: memory (CD45RO+) T cells sorted from blood. The receptors here all came from a young woman in good health. CDR3s include the opening cysteine and the closing phenylalanine or tryptophan. A D gene is named only where the DNA matches it firmly. The size of a clone is reported for some rows only, either as once, few or many, or as a class for expanded clones.

size: many
V: TRBV18
D: TRBD1
J: TRBJ2-7
length: 14
DNA: TGTGCCAGCTCACTCGGACAGGGGACTGTCGAGCAGTACTTC
CDR3: CASSLGQGTVEQYF

size: few
V: TRBV7-2
D: .
J: TRBJ2-1
length: 16
DNA: TGTGCCAGCAGCTCCCCGCGGAACGCGCTTTACAATGAGCAGTTCTTC
CDR3: CASSSPRNALYNEQFF

size: few
V: TRBV11-2
D: TRBD2
J: TRBJ2-5
length: 14
DNA: TGTGCCAGCAGCCGGGCGGGGGGCCAAGAGACCCAGTACTTC
CDR3: CASSRAGGQETQYF

size: many
V: TRBV5-1
D: .
J: TRBJ2-2
length: 13
DNA: TGCGCCAGCAGACCCCCGGCCACCGGGGAGCTGTTTTTT
CDR3: CASRPPATGELFF

size: few
V: TRBV4-3
D: .
J: TRBJ1-2
length: 16
DNA: TGCGCCAGCAGCCAAGATTTACAGAACCCTAACTATGGCTACACCTTC
CDR3: CASSQDLQNPNYGYTF

size: few
V: TRBV12-3/TRBV12-4
D: .
J: TRBJ1-6
length: 13
DNA: TGTGCCAGTCAACTCCGTTCCGATTCACCCCTCCACTTT
CDR3: CASQLRSDSPLHF

size: few
V: TRBV20-1
D: TRBD2
J: TRBJ2-1
length: 13
DNA: TGCAGTGCAAGTAGGACTAGCGGGAGTGGGCAGTTCTTC
CDR3: CSASRTSGSGQFF

size: .
V: TRBV6-1
D: .
J: TRBJ1-1
length: 14
DNA: TGTGCCAGCAGTGCACGTCCGATGGGAACTGAAGCTTTCTTT
CDR3: CASSARPMGTEAFF

size: .
V: TRBV10-3
D: .
J: TRBJ2-2
length: 13
DNA: TGTGCCATCAGTGGGCAGGAAAACGGGGAGCTGTTTTTT
CDR3: CAISGQENGELFF

size: medium-sized
V: TRBV9
D: .
J: TRBJ2-7
length: 13
DNA: TGTGCCAGCAGCCCCCCCGTGTCTCGAGAGCAGTACTTC
CDR3: CASSPPVSREQYF

size: .
V: TRBV11-1
D: TRBD1
J: TRBJ2-1
length: 18
DNA: TGTGCCAGCAGCTTAGGGCCCCAGGGGGCTACAACCTACAATGAGCAGTTCTTC
CDR3: CASSLGPQGATTYNEQFF

size: .
V: TRBV11-2
D: .
J: TRBJ2-5
length: 12
DNA: TGTGCCAGCAGCTGGTCCGGGGAGACCCAGTACTTC
CDR3: CASSWSGETQYF

size: few
V: TRBV7-2
D: TRBD1
J: TRBJ2-7
length: 15
DNA: TGTGCCAGCAGCTTTTACCGGGACAGGGTAATCGAGCAGTACTTC
CDR3: CASSFYRDRVIEQYF

size: .
V: TRBV12-3/TRBV12-4
D: .
J: TRBJ2-1
length: 13
DNA: TGTGCCAGCAGTTTCAGGGGCGGGGACGAGCAGTTCTTC
CDR3: CASSFRGGDEQFF

size: .
V: TRBV5-6
D: .
J: TRBJ2-1
length: 14
DNA: TGTGCCAGCAGCTTCGGACTTTATAACAATGAGCAGTTCTTC
CDR3: CASSFGLYNNEQFF

size: many
V: TRBV6-2/TRBV6-3
D: .
J: TRBJ2-5
length: 13
DNA: TGTGCCAGCAGTTACTCGAGGAGGGAGACCCAGTACTTC
CDR3: CASSYSRRETQYF

size: .
V: TRBV6-5
D: TRBD1
J: TRBJ2-7
length: 11
DNA: TGTGCCAGCAGCCTACAGGGGGCTCAGTACTTC
CDR3: CASSLQGAQYF